The 22 T cell receptor beta chains below all came from one sample that was sequenced in a study of T cell responses to AZD1222 COVID-19 vaccine. Clones were sequenced by immunoSEQ multiplex PCR, and TCRdb holds only the in-frame ones, with some missing. This sample carries tens of thousands of clones, approximately 80% of them seen once, and the ten largest clones take roughly 7.2%. The sequencing here drew on peripheral blood, taken on day 0 of AZD1222 vaccination. The origin of the receptors is an adult in good health.

This chain's CDR3 is CASTRDSVDGYTF. In nucleotides, the CDR3 is TGCGCCAGCACTCGGGACAGTGTGGATGGCTACACCTTC. The rearrangement uses TRBV5-1 and TRBJ1-2, with 7 bases aligning to TRBD1. Trimming took 6 bases from V and 6 from J; bases not matched to a gene: 8. CDR3 length: 13 residues. The germline gives CDR1 SGHRS, CDR2 YFSETQ.

This clone has more than one count but fewer than ten. The chain has TRBV2 and TRBJ1-4; maybe TRBD1 (5 bases). Germline lookup yields CDR1 SNHLY and CDR2 FYNNEI. This CDR3 contains 19 residues. Between the trimmed V and J ends, which lost 6 bases and 8 bases, there was a span of 31 bases. The CDR3 DNA is TGTGCCAGCAGCCCGAGGAATAGAGTCTCGGGGGGTATTAAGGAAAAACTGTTTTTT. It specifies CASSPRNRVSGGIKEKLFF.

This clone was seen only a few times. This sequence joins TRBV5-1 and TRBJ1-5, with D possibly TRBD1 on 5 matching bases. The CDR3 totals 16 residues. Germline loops: CDR1 SGHRS, CDR2 YFSETQ. V shed 0 bases and J shed 2 bases, with 12 bases lying between them. CDR3 loop: CASSLDPGGGNQPQHF. The CDR3 region has the DNA TGCGCCAGCAGCTTGGACCCGGGGGGGGGCAATCAGCCCCAGCATTTT.

The chain couples TRBV4-1 to TRBJ1-2; possible D gene TRBD1, 6 bases. From germline, CDR1 is MGHRA and CDR2 YSYEKL. This CDR3 contains 14 residues. V lost 2 bases and J lost 8, with 15 bases in between. The CDR3 DNA is TGCGCCAGCAGCCAACTACAGGGAGGGCAGGGCTACACCTTC. Its protein product is CASSQLQGGQGYTF.

The table lists this clone with a few counts. The same CDR3 is also encoded by other DNA sequences in this sample. The V call is TRBV2, the J call TRBJ1-1; D remains ambiguous. V was cut by 4 bases and J by 8 bases, with 5 bases left in between. CDR1 and CDR2 (germline): SNHLY, FYNNEI. There are 10 residues in the CDR3. CDR3 amino acids: CASSVGEAFF. CDR3 DNA sequence: TGTGCCAGCAGTGTTGGCGAAGCTTTCTTT.

The genes are TRBV7-8 and TRBJ2-1; D not certain. V shed 5 bases and J shed 8 bases, with 10 bases lying between them. Germline loops: CDR1 SGHVS, CDR2 FQNEAQ. The CDR3 has 12 residues. Here the CDR3 reads CASSAGEYEQFF. In DNA form, the CDR3 reads TGTGCCAGCAGCGCTGGGGAATATGAGCAGTTCTTC.

The chain joins TRBV7-2 to TRBJ1-5; maybe TRBD1 (6 bases). CDR3 length: 15 residues. Germline-derived CDR1 and CDR2 are SGHTA and FQGNSA. Between the trimmed V and J ends, which lost 5 bases and 4 bases, there was a span of 15 bases. CDR3 DNA sequence: TGTGCCAGCAGCCCCGGGACACCGGGGAATCAGCCCCAGCATTTT. It codes for CASSPGTPGNQPQHF.

This chain links TRBV29-1 with TRBJ2-5, with a weak D call TRBD1 (7 bases). The germline V gene encodes CDR1 SQVTM and CDR2 ANQGSEA. The V gene lost 7 bases and the J gene lost 2 bases, with 17 bases spanning the gap. This CDR3 region has 14 residues. This chain's CDR3 is CSAARSGGQETQYF. The CDR3 DNA reads as TGCAGCGCCGCTAGGTCAGGGGGGCAAGAGACCCAGTACTTC.

The chain joins TRBV6-5 to TRBJ2-7; D is unresolved. Deletions cut 4 bases from V and 2 bases from J, with 12 bases between. Looked up from germline, CDR1 is MNHEY and CDR2 is SVGAGI. There are 14 residues in the CDR3. This chain's CDR3 is CASSFYQGTYEQYV. In DNA, the CDR3 is TGTGCCAGCAGTTTTTATCAAGGGACCTACGAGCAGTACGTC.

V gene TRBV19 combines with J gene TRBJ2-1, with unresolved D. The V and J ends lost 3 bases and 1 base respectively, with 13 bases between them. CDR1 and CDR2 (germline): LNHDA, SQIVND (reference sequence). This CDR3 contains 16 residues. Written as DNA, the CDR3 is TGTGCCAGTAGTATCGATCGGTCCGGGTCCTACAATGAGCAGTTCTTC. Protein sequence: CASSIDRSGSYNEQFF. Together with reference TRBV19 and TRBJ2-1, the CDR3 gives the full variable domain: DGGITQSPKYLFRKEGQNVTLSCEQNLNHDAMYWYRQDPGQGLRLIYYSQIVNDFQKGDIAEGYSVSREKKESFPLTVTSAQKNPTAFYLCASSIDRSGSYNEQFFGPGTRLTVL.

This sequence joins TRBV6-5 and TRBJ1-5; a weak D match, TRBD1 (5 bases). This CDR3 spans 12 amino acids. V was cut by 8 bases and J by 2 bases, with 7 bases left in between. Germline CDR1 and CDR2: MNHEY and SVGAGI. The CDR3 region is CASGGGNQPQHF. CDR3 bases: TGTGCCAGCGGGGGAGGCAATCAGCCCCAGCATTTT.

This clone came up a few times. The CDR3 coding sequence is TGTGCCAGCAGTGCCCTACAGGGGTCGGAGCTGTTTTTT. The encoded protein is CASSALQGSELFF. This chain uses TRBV2 with TRBJ2-2, with 7 positions matching TRBD1. Trimming cost V 4 bases and J 10 bases; bases outside gene matches: 6. This CDR3 is 13 amino acids long. Germline CDR1 reads SNHLY; CDR2 reads FYNNEI. Based on the CDR3 plus reference TRBV2 and TRBJ2-2, the full variable domain is EPEVTQTPSHQVTQMGQEVILRCVPISNHLYFYWYRQILGQKVEFLVSFYNNEISEKSEIFDDQFSVERPDGSNFTLKIRSTKLEDSAMYFCASSALQGSELFFGEGSRLTVL.

This rearrangement joins TRBV2 to TRBJ1-2; 7 positions match TRBD1. Germline V gene sequence: CDR1 SNHLY, CDR2 FYNNEI. CDR3 length equals 13 residues. V lost 4 bases and J lost 2; bases outside the gene matches: 1. The CDR3 bases are TGTGCCAGCAGTGGACAGGGCAACTATGGCTACACCTTC. Encoded protein: CASSGQGNYGYTF.

This clone was detected only a few times. This chain links TRBV27 with TRBJ1-2, with a tentative D call TRBD1 (6 bases). The V end was cut by 7 bases, the J end by 4 bases, with 19 bases between. The CDR3 is 15 residues long. The germline V gene has CDR1 MNHEY and CDR2 SMNVEV (reference sequence). The CDR3 DNA sequence: TGTGCCAGCACCACTAGGGGGGCGGGGGTCTATGGCTACACCTTC. This sequence encodes CASTTRGAGVYGYTF.

The gene calls are TRBV7-2 and TRBJ1-1; D gene unclear. Germline V gene sequence: CDR1 SGHTA, CDR2 FQGNSA. This CDR3 spans 17 amino acids. Trimming stripped 5 bases from V and 6 bases from J, with 25 bases between. The CDR3 sequence: CASSPSRSLGVASEAFF. The DNA for the CDR3 is TGTGCCAGCAGCCCTAGTCGATCCCTCGGGGTTGCTTCTGAAGCTTTCTTT.

CDR3 protein: CAISGGGEQYF. DNA of the CDR3: TGTGCCATCAGTGGAGGGGGCGAGCAGTACTTC. This chain links TRBV10-3 with TRBJ2-7; a weak D match, TRBD1 (6 bases). Germline V lookup: CDR1 ENHRY, CDR2 SYGVKD. V lost 4 bases to trimming and J lost 6 bases, with 7 bases between them. CDR3 length: 11 residues.

For this clone: The junction does not match germline at one end; this may be a read error. The V call is TRBV27, the J call TRBJ1-5, with D maybe TRBD1 (5 bases). The germline gives CDR1 MNHEY, CDR2 SMNVEV (reference sequence). The CDR3 loop spans 17 amino acids. CDR3: CASSLSLGQGSNQPQHF. The CDR3, as DNA: TGTGCCAGCAGTCTATCCCTGGGGCAGGGTAGCAATCAGCCCCAGCATTTT.

The V call is TRBV10-3, the J call TRBJ1-2, with D possibly matching TRBD1 (6 bases). The CDR3 covers 14 residues. Germline assignment: CDR1 ENHRY and CDR2 SYGVKD. The ends were cut back, 6 bases at V and 6 bases at J, with 17 bases in the middle. CDR3 DNA sequence: TGTGCCATCAGACCCGGGACACTCGATCATGGCTACACCTTC. Its translation is CAIRPGTLDHGYTF.

The chain employs TRBV28 and TRBJ2-1; 11 positions agree with TRBD2. Germline V gene lookup returns CDR1 MDHEN and CDR2 SYDVKM. The trim removed 6 bases at V and 2 bases at J, leaving 0 bases unmatched. CDR3 length equals 14 residues. This chain's CDR3 is CASRTSGTYNEQFF. The CDR3 coding sequence is TGTGCCAGCAGGACTAGCGGGACCTACAATGAGCAGTTCTTC.

This clone was observed a few times. V gene TRBV11-1 combines with J gene TRBJ1-6, with D hard to call. The CDR3 totals 14 residues. V was shortened by 2 bases and J by 5 bases, with 7 bases between the two germline ends. Germline V CDR1 and CDR2: SGHAT, FQDESV (reference sequence). The CDR3 DNA follows: TGTGCCAGCAGCTTACGGGGAAATAATTCACCCCTCCACTTT. This codes for CASSLRGNNSPLHF.

The chain uses TRBV7-9 and TRBJ1-2, with 7 bases that match TRBD1. V gave up 1 base and J gave up 8 bases; unmatched junction bases: 4. In germline, CDR1 is SEHNR, CDR2 FQNEAQ (reference sequence). This CDR3 spans 13 amino acids. This CDR3 reads CASSLEGADGYTF. CDR3 bases: TGTGCCAGCAGCTTAGAGGGGGCGGACGGCTACACCTTC.

The chain carries TRBV30 and TRBJ2-7, with TRBD1 identical over 10 bases. The junction had 4 bases not matched to a gene; V was cut back by 2 bases and J by 6 bases. The germline V gene has CDR1 GTSNPN and CDR2 SVGIG (reference sequence). This CDR3 has 13 amino acids. The CDR3 loop is CAWSKTGGPEQYF. CDR3 nucleotides: TGTGCCTGGAGTAAGACAGGGGGCCCCGAGCAGTACTTC.